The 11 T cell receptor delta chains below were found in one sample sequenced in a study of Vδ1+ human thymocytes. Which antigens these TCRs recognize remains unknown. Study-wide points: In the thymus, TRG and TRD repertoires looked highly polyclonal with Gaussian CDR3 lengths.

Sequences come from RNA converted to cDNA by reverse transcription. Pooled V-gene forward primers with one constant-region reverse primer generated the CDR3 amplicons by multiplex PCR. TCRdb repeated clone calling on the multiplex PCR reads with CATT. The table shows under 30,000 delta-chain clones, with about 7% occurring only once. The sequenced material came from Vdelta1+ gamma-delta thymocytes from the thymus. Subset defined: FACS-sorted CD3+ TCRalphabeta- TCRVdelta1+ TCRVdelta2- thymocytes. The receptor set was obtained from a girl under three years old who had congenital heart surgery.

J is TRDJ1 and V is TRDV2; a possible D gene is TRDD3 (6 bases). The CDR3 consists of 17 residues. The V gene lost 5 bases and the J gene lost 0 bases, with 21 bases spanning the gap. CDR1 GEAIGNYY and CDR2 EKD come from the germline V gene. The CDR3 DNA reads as TGTGCCTGTGTCTACTGGGACCTCTGGTTGTACACCGATAAACTCATCTTT. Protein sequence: CACVYWDLWLYTDKLIF.

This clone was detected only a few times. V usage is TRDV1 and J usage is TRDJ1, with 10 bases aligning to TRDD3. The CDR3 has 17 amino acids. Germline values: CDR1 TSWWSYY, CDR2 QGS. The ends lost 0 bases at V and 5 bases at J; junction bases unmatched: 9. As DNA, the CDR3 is TGTGCTCTTGGGGAACTCGCACATACTGGGGGATTAGATAAACTCATCTTT. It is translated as CALGELAHTGGLDKLIF.

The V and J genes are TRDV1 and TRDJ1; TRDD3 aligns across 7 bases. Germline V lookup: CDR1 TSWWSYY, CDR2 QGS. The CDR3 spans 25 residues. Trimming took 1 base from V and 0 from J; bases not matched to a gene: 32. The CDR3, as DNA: TGTGCTCTTGGGGAACCCACTCCTTTCCGGTGTGGTAACCGGAGCGCGACTGGGGACACCGATAAACTCATCTTT. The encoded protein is CALGEPTPFRCGNRSATGDTDKLIF.

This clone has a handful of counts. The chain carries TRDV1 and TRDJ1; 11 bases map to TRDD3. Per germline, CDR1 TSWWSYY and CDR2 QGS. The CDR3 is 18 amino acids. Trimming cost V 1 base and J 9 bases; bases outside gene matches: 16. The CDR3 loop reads CALGERVLHHWGISQLIF. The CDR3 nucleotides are TGTGCTCTTGGGGAACGAGTCCTACACCACTGGGGGATATCACAACTCATCTTT.

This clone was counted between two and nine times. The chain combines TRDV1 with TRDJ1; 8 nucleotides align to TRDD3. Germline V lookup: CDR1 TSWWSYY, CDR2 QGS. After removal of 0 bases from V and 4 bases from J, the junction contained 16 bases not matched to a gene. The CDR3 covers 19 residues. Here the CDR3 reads CALGELEYFRTGDSDKLIF. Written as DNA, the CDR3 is TGTGCTCTTGGGGAACTAGAGTACTTCCGTACGGGGGATAGCGATAAACTCATCTTT.

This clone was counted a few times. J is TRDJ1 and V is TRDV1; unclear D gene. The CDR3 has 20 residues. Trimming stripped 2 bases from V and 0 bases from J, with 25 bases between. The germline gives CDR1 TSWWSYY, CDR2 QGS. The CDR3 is CALGESAPRDGPVYTDKLIF. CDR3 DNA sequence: TGTGCTCTTGGGGAATCCGCCCCCCGCGATGGCCCCGTGTACACCGATAAACTCATCTTT.

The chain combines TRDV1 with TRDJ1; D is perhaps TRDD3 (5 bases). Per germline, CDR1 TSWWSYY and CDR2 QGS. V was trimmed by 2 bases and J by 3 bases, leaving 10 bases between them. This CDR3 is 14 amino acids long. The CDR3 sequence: CALGELSGPDKLIF. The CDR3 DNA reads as TGTGCTCTTGGGGAATTGTCTGGGCCCGATAAACTCATCTTT.

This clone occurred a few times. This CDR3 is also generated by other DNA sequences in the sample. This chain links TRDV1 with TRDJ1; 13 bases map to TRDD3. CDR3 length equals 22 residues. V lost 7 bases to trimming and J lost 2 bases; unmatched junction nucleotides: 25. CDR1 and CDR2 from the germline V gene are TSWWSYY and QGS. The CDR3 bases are TGTGCTCTTGTGGGGAGGGCCCCTTACTGGGGGATACGCAGGAGATCAACCGATAAACTCATCTTT. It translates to CALVGRAPYWGIRRRSTDKLIF.

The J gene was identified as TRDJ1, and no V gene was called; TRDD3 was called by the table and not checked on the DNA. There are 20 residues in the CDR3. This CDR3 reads CALGDTLREFHLGGYTKLIF. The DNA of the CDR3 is TGTGCTCTTGGGGATACCCTGAGAGAATTCCACCTTGGGGGATATACAAAACTCATCTTT.

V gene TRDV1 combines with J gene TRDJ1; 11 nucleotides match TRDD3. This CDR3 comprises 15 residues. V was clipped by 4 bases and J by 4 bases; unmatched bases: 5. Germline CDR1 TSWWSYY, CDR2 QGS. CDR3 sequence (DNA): TGTGCTCTTGGGGCCACTACTGGGGGATACGATAAACTCATCTTT. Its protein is CALGATTGGYDKLIF.

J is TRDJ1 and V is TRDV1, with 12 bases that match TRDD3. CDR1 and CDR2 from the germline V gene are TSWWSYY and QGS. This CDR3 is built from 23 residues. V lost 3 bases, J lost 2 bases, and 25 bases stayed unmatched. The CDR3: CALGDPWVAPLLGDTLGTDKLIF. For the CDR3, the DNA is TGTGCTCTTGGGGATCCCTGGGTAGCCCCGTTACTGGGGGATACCTTGGGAACCGATAAACTCATCTTT.